The next 15 T cell receptor beta chains were all read from a single sample in a study of blood T cell repertoires in COVID-19 (dated by TCRdb to about 2020). Library creation used the immunoSEQ multiplex PCR assay. Drawn from immuneACCESS, this table holds only the in-frame rearrangements with V and J called that TCRdb kept. Clones are partly lost; checked studies trace under half to an unresolved V gene and leave the rest unexplained. This sample has roughly 360,000 clones in its table, and approximately 80% of those were observed once. Roughly 1.1% of the sample is taken by the ten largest. The sequencing sample was made of peripheral blood. The receptors derive from a human donor with acute or convalescent COVID-19. The donor label of this sample is uncertain.

The V call is TRBV6-5, the J call TRBJ1-1; 11 bases fit TRBD1. The junction had 4 bases not matched to a gene; V was cut back by 2 bases and J by 5 bases. This CDR3 has 15 residues. Germline V lookup: CDR1 MNHEY, CDR2 SVGAGI. CDR3 amino acids: CASSYGGTGGTEAFF. For the CDR3, the DNA is TGTGCCAGCAGTTACGGAGGGACAGGGGGGACTGAAGCTTTCTTT.

The chain employs TRBV19 and TRBJ1-3; D is uncertain. The V gene lost 6 bases and the J gene lost 0 bases, with 9 bases spanning the gap. The CDR3 consists of 14 residues. Per the germline V gene, CDR1 is LNHDA and CDR2 is SQIVND (reference sequence). The DNA for the CDR3 is TGTGCCAGTAGCGGAACTATCTCTGGAAACACCATATATTTT. Amino acid sequence: CASSGTISGNTIYF.

Worth noting for this clone: This may be a read error: a much more frequent sequence differs by one nucleotide. The chain links TRBV27 to TRBJ2-7; tentative D call: TRBD1 (5 bases). Germline values: CDR1 MNHEY, CDR2 SMNVEV (reference sequence). This CDR3 region has 13 residues. V was pared by 3 bases and J by 4 bases, with 10 bases between. The CDR3 here is CASSFLDRYEQYF. The CDR3 DNA is TGTGCCAGCAGTTTCCTCGACAGATACGAGCAGTACTTC.

The chain uses TRBV6-1 and TRBJ1-2, with TRBD1 as a possible D gene (5 bases). The CDR3 is made up of 14 amino acids. V was clipped by 1 base and J by 5 bases, with 11 bases between them. Germline V gives CDR1 MNHNS, CDR2 SASEGT. The CDR3 nucleotides read TGTGCCAGCAGTGAAGGGGTAGGGGTTTATGGCTACACCTTC. Protein product: CASSEGVGVYGYTF.

The rearrangement links TRBV2 to TRBJ2-7, with 7 bases fitting TRBD1. Germline CDR1 SNHLY, CDR2 FYNNEI. V lost 6 bases to trimming and J lost 0 bases; unmatched junction nucleotides: 8. CDR3 length equals 15 residues. This CDR3 reads CASSQRQGNSYEQYF. The DNA for the CDR3 is TGTGCCAGCAGCCAAAGACAGGGTAACTCCTACGAGCAGTACTTC.

This clone was seen once. This rearrangement joins TRBV6-4 to TRBJ2-7; 10 bases agree with TRBD1. V was pared by 2 bases and J by 6 bases, with 4 bases of the junction left unmatched. Per the germline V gene, CDR1 is MRHNA and CDR2 is SNTAGT. The CDR3 covers 14 residues. In DNA form, the CDR3 reads TGTGCCAGCAGTGACGGGACAGGGGTTTCCGAGCAGTACTTC. This translates into CASSDGTGVSEQYF.

The chain employs TRBV12-3 or TRBV12-4 and TRBJ1-5, with 7 bases lining up with TRBD1. With V trimmed by 7 bases and J by 8 bases, 8 bases remained unmatched. The CDR3 runs to 13 residues. This CDR3 is CASTADRVEPQHF. In DNA, the CDR3 is TGTGCCAGCACCGCCGACAGGGTAGAGCCCCAGCATTTT.

V gene TRBV9 combines with J gene TRBJ1-6, with 7 bases identical to TRBD1. The V segment lost 3 bases and the J segment 3 bases; nucleotides outside the gene matches: 3. The CDR3 loop spans 15 amino acids. CDR1 SGDLS and CDR2 YYNGEE come from the germline V gene. The CDR3 spells CASSDGTVYNSPLHF. CDR3 nucleotides: TGTGCCAGCAGCGATGGGACAGTCTATAATTCACCCCTCCACTTT.

The gene calls are TRBV19 and TRBJ2-7; 7 bases line up with TRBD1. With V trimmed by 8 bases and J by 6 bases, 22 bases remained unmatched. From germline, CDR1 is LNHDA and CDR2 SQIVND (reference sequence). CDR3 length equals 17 residues. Written as DNA, the CDR3 is TGTGCCAGTCATTCCCTCAACCAGGGGGAAAAGGATGGCGAGCAGTACTTC. Translating it yields CASHSLNQGEKDGEQYF.

CDR3 sequence (DNA): TGTGCCAGTAGTATAGATATGGGGACAGGAACAAGCTCCTACGAGCAGTACTTC. The encoded protein is CASSIDMGTGTSSYEQYF. The chain links TRBV19 to TRBJ2-7; 8 bases agree with TRBD1. Germline V gene data show CDR1 as LNHDA and CDR2 as SQIVND (reference sequence). With 0 bases clipped from V and 0 bases from J, the junction kept 10 bases outside the gene matches. The CDR3 covers 18 residues.

This clone has only a few counts. J is TRBJ2-5 and V is TRBV2; no reliable D call. V was clipped by 4 bases and J by 4 bases, with 10 bases between them. This CDR3 is 13 amino acids long. Germline V CDR1 and CDR2: SNHLY, FYNNEI. The CDR3 protein is CASSGRLGETQYF. The DNA for the CDR3 is TGTGCCAGCAGTGGGAGACTTGGAGAGACCCAGTACTTC.

The genes are TRBV5-5 and TRBJ2-2, with D perhaps assigned TRBD1 or TRBD2 (6 bases each). The CDR3 is 15 amino acids. In germline, CDR1 is SGHKS, CDR2 YYEKEE (reference sequence). V was pared by 4 bases and J by 3 bases, with 13 bases between. The CDR3 DNA follows: TGTGCCAGCAGCCTGGGGGGCAGATACACCGGGGAGCTGTTTTTT. Its translation is CASSLGGRYTGELFF.

The chain is built from TRBV5-1 and TRBJ2-2, with 7 bases lining up with TRBD1. CDR1 SGHRS and CDR2 YFSETQ come from the germline V gene. J gave up 4 bases and V 4 bases, and 1 base lay outside the gene matches. The CDR3 extends over 13 amino acids. The CDR3 DNA reads as TGCGCCAGCAGCCGACAGGGCACCGGGGAGCTGTTTTTT. It translates to CASSRQGTGELFF.

The J gene is TRBJ1-1, the V gene TRBV21-1; the table calls TRBD1, which could not be checked here. TRBV21-1 is marked as a pseudogene. The CDR3 runs to 16 residues. The CDR3 spells CASRPRSPLGHTEAFF. The CDR3, as DNA: TGTGCCAGCAGACCGCGAAGCCCTCTTGGGCACACTGAAGCTTTCTTT.

The gene calls are TRBV19 and TRBJ1-1, with 7 bases fitting TRBD1. V trimming: 6 bases; J trimming: 0 bases; junction bases outside the gene matches: 4. CDR1 is LNHDA and CDR2 is SQIVND in the germline V gene (reference sequence). The CDR3 has 14 residues. The CDR3 coding sequence is TGTGCCAGTAGCCAGACAGGGCTGAACACTGAAGCTTTCTTT. Translation gives CASSQTGLNTEAFF.